This TCR beta chain came from a study of T cell responses to AZD1222 COVID-19 vaccine. Study-level results: The study sampled repertoires only after the peak T cell response. Just a handful of AZD1222 recipients were seropositive at baseline. Donors in the cohort were predominantly white British and more often female, and clonal diversity was possibly underestimated. There were vaccine-associated CD4 TCRs across spike, dominant at 160-218 and 743-854.

This clone was detected a few times. Its antigen remains unknown. Repertoires were generated with immunoSEQ multiplex PCR, while TCRdb's copy carries only in-frame clones and drops some. The sample holds over 100,000 clones; roughly 87% are singletons and the top ten take 2.5% to 3%. The V gene's germline CDR1 is LGHDT and CDR2 YNNKEL (reference sequence). The CDR3 sequence is 16 residues long. The V and J ends lost 3 bases and 4 bases respectively, with 13 bases between them. The V gene is TRBV3-1 (or the pseudogene TRBV3-2), the J gene TRBJ1-6, with D possibly being TRBD1 (5 bases). The TCR was taken from an adult who received the AZD1222 COVID-19 vaccine. Sequencing was performed on peripheral blood, taken 28 days after the second AZD1222 dose. CDR3 protein: CASSQRGTVYNSPLHF. CDR3 bases: TGTGCCAGCAGCCAGCGCGGGACCGTGTATAATTCACCCCTCCACTTT.